Listed here are 24 T cell receptor beta chains from one sample, sequenced in a study of blood T cell repertoires in COVID-19. Repertoires were generated with immunoSEQ multiplex PCR, while TCRdb's copy carries only in-frame clones and drops some. This table has some 64,000 clones, 84% appearing once. The sample consisted of peripheral blood. The receptors shown here come from a man in his sixties with COVID-19, enrolled during active disease.

The chain carries TRBV3-1 (or the pseudogene TRBV3-2) and TRBJ2-3; D call uncertain. CDR1 and CDR2 (germline): LGHDT, YNNKEL (reference sequence). This CDR3 has 14 residues. Trimming cost V 1 base and J 5 bases, with 10 bases left between them. CDR3 sequence: CASSQASAEDTQYF. The CDR3 DNA reads TGTGCCAGCAGCCAAGCCAGTGCAGAAGATACGCAGTATTTT.

The J gene is TRBJ2-1, the V gene TRBV10-3; TRBD1 aligns across 8 bases. The length of the CDR3 is 13 residues. Looked up from germline, CDR1 is ENHRY and CDR2 is SYGVKD. J gave up 7 bases and V 3 bases, and 2 bases lay outside the gene matches. CDR3 residues: CAISDGQGNEQFF. CDR3 in DNA: TGTGCCATCAGTGATGGACAGGGAAATGAGCAGTTCTTC.

This chain links TRBV6-5 with TRBJ2-7, with 9 bases matching TRBD1. This CDR3 is built from 14 residues. Germline V gives CDR1 MNHEY, CDR2 SVGAGI. Trimming removed 6 bases from V and 5 bases from J; junction bases left unmatched: 8. The chain's CDR3 is CASRPGTGINEQYF. In DNA form, the CDR3 reads TGTGCCAGCAGACCCGGGACAGGGATAAACGAGCAGTACTTC.

The V call is TRBV30, the J call TRBJ2-1, with 8 bases that match TRBD2. CDR3 length: 14 residues. Germline V gene data show CDR1 as GTSNPN and CDR2 as SVGIG (reference sequence). The junction had 10 bases not matched to a gene; V was cut back by 8 bases and J by 4 bases. The CDR3 DNA reads TGTGCCGGACACCGGGAGGGCCGGTACAATGAGCAGTTCTTC. Residues: CAGHREGRYNEQFF. Together with reference TRBV30 and TRBJ2-1, the CDR3 gives the full variable domain: SQTIHQWPATLVQPVGSPLSLECTVEGTSNPNLYWYRQAAGRGLQLLFYSVGIGQISSEVPQNLSASRPQDRQFILSSKKLLLSDSGFYLCAGHREGRYNEQFFGPGTRLTVL.

The CDR3 DNA reads as TGTGCCAGCAGAGGGGGATCGGGTGGGGAAAAACTGTTTTTT. Amino acids: CASRGGSGGEKLFF. The chain uses TRBV27 and TRBJ1-4; weak D call: TRBD1 (6 bases). The V gene's germline CDR1 is MNHEY and CDR2 SMNVEV (reference sequence). The CDR3 consists of 14 residues. V lost 6 bases and J 8 bases, leaving 16 bases between the germline ends.

V gene TRBV7-9 combines with J gene TRBJ2-1; possibly TRBD1 for D (7 bases). In germline, CDR1 is SEHNR, CDR2 FQNEAQ (reference sequence). CDR3 length: 16 residues. Trimming stripped 3 bases from V and 8 bases from J, with 20 bases between. This CDR3 reads CASSFLRDSRFDEQFF. The CDR3, as DNA: TGTGCCAGCAGCTTTTTGCGGGACAGTAGGTTTGATGAGCAGTTCTTC.

The chain has TRBV6-6 and TRBJ1-2; 8 positions agree with TRBD1. The CDR3 spans 15 residues. The germline gives CDR1 MNHNY, CDR2 SVGAGI (reference sequence). The V segment lost 6 bases and the J segment 2 bases; nucleotides outside the gene matches: 8. CDR3 sequence reads: CASSMGQAINYGYTF. The CDR3 bases are TGTGCCAGCAGCATGGGACAGGCTATAAACTATGGCTACACCTTC.

V and J are TRBV5-1 and TRBJ2-6; D not resolved. Germline CDR1 and CDR2: SGHRS and YFSETQ. The CDR3 extends over 14 amino acids. V gave up 4 bases and J gave up 0 bases, with 5 bases separating them. The CDR3 spells CASSLISGANVLTF. DNA for the CDR3: TGCGCCAGCAGCCTAATCTCTGGGGCCAACGTCCTGACTTTC.

This clone was detected only a few times. The J gene is TRBJ1-2, the V gene TRBV7-9, with D perhaps matching TRBD1 (5 bases). This CDR3 spans 12 amino acids. Germline lookup yields CDR1 SEHNR and CDR2 FQNEAQ (reference sequence). Trimming removed 5 bases from V and 2 bases from J, with 6 bases in between. In DNA, the CDR3 is TGTGCCAGCAGCGCAGGGAACTATGGCTACACCTTC. Its translation: CASSAGNYGYTF.

The chain couples TRBV5-6 to TRBJ1-4, with D tentatively TRBD1 (6 bases). The germline V gene has CDR1 SGHDT and CDR2 YYEEEE. CDR3 length: 14 residues. The V end was cut by 2 bases, the J end by 6 bases, with 11 bases between. In DNA form, the CDR3 reads TGTGCCAGCAGCTTCGGCAGGGGCTATGAAAAACTGTTTTTT. Its protein product is CASSFGRGYEKLFF.

The chain uses TRBV19 and TRBJ1-5; D is uncertain. The CDR3 sequence is 16 residues long. Germline-derived CDR1 and CDR2 are LNHDA and SQIVND (reference sequence). V was pared by 2 bases and J by 4 bases, with 15 bases between. The CDR3 region has the DNA TGTGCCAGTAGTATAACGGGAGGATCAAGGAATCAGCCCCAGCATTTT. Amino acids: CASSITGGSRNQPQHF. The whole variable domain, remainder taken from reference TRBV19 and TRBJ1-5, is DGGITQSPKYLFRKEGQNVTLSCEQNLNHDAMYWYRQDPGQGLRLIYYSQIVNDFQKGDIAEGYSVSREKKESFPLTVTSAQKNPTAFYLCASSITGGSRNQPQHFGDGTRLSIL.

The chain employs TRBV19 and TRBJ1-5, with a tentative D call TRBD1 (5 bases). The CDR3 has 12 residues. V was trimmed by 5 bases and J by 7 bases, leaving 9 bases between them. Germline V CDR1 and CDR2: LNHDA, SQIVND (reference sequence). CDR3 loop: CASSRQGQPQHF. Here the CDR3 DNA reads TGTGCCAGTAGTCGGCAGGGCCAGCCCCAGCATTTT.

The V and J genes are TRBV5-1 and TRBJ1-4, with a tentative D call TRBD1 (6 bases). The CDR3 spans 16 residues. CDR1 and CDR2 (germline): SGHRS, YFSETQ. V lost 5 bases and J 0 bases, leaving 14 bases between the germline ends. The CDR3 protein is CASRRGIGATNEKLFF. As DNA, the CDR3 is TGCGCCAGCAGGAGGGGGATAGGTGCAACTAATGAAAAACTGTTTTTT.

This chain uses TRBV24-1 with TRBJ2-1; 8 bases are a match to TRBD1. Germline V gene sequence: CDR1 KGHDR, CDR2 SFDVKD. The CDR3 consists of 16 residues. Trimming at V came to 2 bases and at J to 10 bases, leaving 12 bases not matched to a gene. The CDR3 DNA is TGTGCCACCAGTGATTCACAGGGGGACCCCTACCGGGAGCAGTTCTTC. This encodes CATSDSQGDPYREQFF.

The rearrangement joins TRBV9 to TRBJ1-2, with D perhaps matching TRBD1 (6 bases). The V gene's germline CDR1 is SGDLS and CDR2 YYNGEE. The V gene lost 4 bases and the J gene lost 4 bases, with 17 bases spanning the gap. This CDR3 is built from 15 residues. The CDR3, as DNA: TGTGCCAGCAGCCCTCGGACAGCCTCCCTCTATGGCTACACCTTC. Translating it yields CASSPRTASLYGYTF.

This chain uses TRBV7-6 with TRBJ1-2, with 8 bases that match TRBD1. This CDR3 has 14 residues. Germline CDR1 reads SGHVS; CDR2 reads FNYEAQ. V trimming: 1 base; J trimming: 8 bases; junction bases outside the gene matches: 6. The CDR3 protein is CASSLGTGSEGYTF. DNA for the CDR3: TGTGCCAGCAGCTTAGGGACAGGGTCCGAGGGCTACACCTTC.

This clone has a handful of counts. The chain links TRBV28 to TRBJ1-6, with D possibly TRBD1 on 6 matching bases. Germline values: CDR1 MDHEN, CDR2 SYDVKM. This CDR3 is built from 13 residues. V lost 10 bases and J lost 8, with 15 bases in between. The CDR3 is CAIQGAGDSPLHF. CDR3 coding DNA: TGTGCCATTCAGGGCGCAGGGGATTCACCCCTCCACTTT.

The count of this clone is one. The V and J genes are TRBV12-3 or TRBV12-4 and TRBJ1-1; D call uncertain. The V gene lost 6 bases and the J gene lost 11 bases, with 19 bases spanning the gap. The CDR3 has 13 residues. The CDR3 DNA reads TGTGCCAGCAGAGGGCCATCGGGGTCCGGGGCTTTCTTT. Translating gives CASRGPSGSGAFF.

This chain joins TRBV5-4 and TRBJ2-2; 16 bases are shared with TRBD2. V was clipped by 4 bases and J by 6 bases; unmatched bases: 12. The CDR3 is 19 residues long. CDR1 and CDR2 from the germline V gene are SGHNT and YYREEE (reference sequence). In DNA, the CDR3 is TGTGCCAGCAGCGCCGGGACTAGCGGGAGGGCCGGGATGGCCGGGGAGCTGTTTTTT. Translating gives CASSAGTSGRAGMAGELFF. Variable domain in full (rest from reference TRBV5-4 and TRBJ2-2): ETGVTQSPTHLIKTRGQQVTLRCSSQSGHNTVSWYQQALGQGPQFIFQYYREEENGRGNFPPRFSGLQFPNYSSELNVNALELDDSALYLCASSAGTSGRAGMAGELFFGEGSRLTVL.

The V call is TRBV27, the J call TRBJ2-3; D gene uncertain. The germline V gene encodes CDR1 MNHEY and CDR2 SMNVEV (reference sequence). The V and J ends lost 7 bases and 8 bases respectively, with 13 bases between them. The CDR3 has 12 amino acids. CDR3 residues: CASNGPSGTQYF. Here the CDR3 DNA reads TGTGCCAGCAACGGTCCCTCAGGTACGCAGTATTTT.

The V and J genes are TRBV27 and TRBJ2-7, with D uncertain. V lost 0 bases and J 0 bases, leaving 18 bases between the germline ends. CDR1 is MNHEY, CDR2 SMNVEV, per germline (reference sequence). The length of the CDR3 is 18 residues. CDR3 in amino acids: CASSLSIPRLLSSYEQYF. Written as DNA, the CDR3 is TGTGCCAGCAGTTTATCGATCCCTCGCCTATTAAGCTCCTACGAGCAGTACTTC.

This clone occurred once. The chain joins TRBV10-3 to TRBJ2-3, with 10 bases lining up with TRBD2. From germline, CDR1 is ENHRY and CDR2 SYGVKD. There are 16 residues in the CDR3. With 4 bases clipped from V and 2 bases from J, the junction kept 6 bases outside the gene matches. CDR3 residues: CAISGPGTSDTDTQYF. CDR3 coding DNA: TGTGCCATCAGTGGCCCCGGGACTAGCGACACAGATACGCAGTATTTT.

The V call is TRBV19, the J call TRBJ1-2, with D perhaps TRBD1 (6 bases). Trimming took 7 bases from V and 7 from J, leaving 16 bases between them. CDR3 size: 13 residues. CDR1 and CDR2 (germline): LNHDA, SQIVND (reference sequence). The CDR3 DNA follows: TGTGCCAGTACCGGGACACGTCCCTCTGGCTACACCTTC. It encodes CASTGTRPSGYTF.

The V gene is TRBV9, the J gene TRBJ2-1; 8 bases agree with TRBD2. The germline V gene has CDR1 SGDLS and CDR2 YYNGEE. Germline trimming cut 3 bases from V and 4 bases from J; bases unmatched to any gene: 9. CDR3 length: 16 amino acids. CDR3 in amino acids: CASSAVSGGLYNEQFF. Written as DNA, the CDR3 is TGTGCCAGCAGCGCAGTAAGCGGGGGCCTTTACAATGAGCAGTTCTTC.